The present TCR beta chain was sequenced within a study of T cells of healthy individuals. This clonotype was counted only a few times. This CDR3 region has 16 residues. V gave up 3 bases and J gave up 8 bases, with 20 bases separating them. CDR1 and CDR2 (germline): SGHAT, FQNNGV. MiXCR, run by TCRdb on the 5' RACE reads, gives a single entry per CDR3 protein. Among 60,000 to 70,000 distinct CDR3 sequences listed, around 15% were seen once. The receptor comes from a human donor in good health. The rearrangement links TRBV11-2 to TRBJ1-5, with D possibly being TRBD1 (5 bases). CDR3 residues: CASSFSLGLLGEPQHF. The CDR3 bases are TGTGCCAGCAGCTTTTCCCTTGGTCTACTGGGGGAGCCCCAGCATTTT.